The 3 T cell receptor beta chains below were found in one sample sequenced in a study of cytomegalovirus exposure and HLA in healthy donors. Sequencing used immunoSEQ multiplex PCR; TCRdb keeps in-frame clones, though not all of them. The sample holds about 55,000 clones, about 93% seen once. Input material: PBMCs. The receptors here all came from a man younger than 30 in good health and CMV-seronegative.

The V and J genes are TRBV19 and TRBJ2-6; unclear D gene. Trimming pared 3 bases from V and 0 bases from J, leaving 15 bases between. The CDR3 is 18 residues long. In germline, CDR1 is LNHDA, CDR2 SQIVND (reference sequence). The CDR3, as DNA: TGTGCCAGTAGTATGAGAGCCCCACTGAGCTCTGGGGCCAACGTCCTGACTTTC. Encoded protein: CASSMRAPLSSGANVLTF.

J is TRBJ2-3 and V is TRBV7-3, with 9 bases lining up with TRBD2. The CDR3 covers 15 residues. V shed 5 bases and J 0 bases; nucleotides not matched to a gene: 3. Per germline, CDR1 SGHTA and CDR2 FQGTGA. CDR3 DNA: TGTGCCAGCAGCCAGACTAGCGGCAGCACAGATACGCAGTATTTT. As protein: CASSQTSGSTDTQYF.

The J gene is TRBJ1-2, the V gene TRBV14; 7 nucleotides line up with TRBD1. The V segment lost 4 bases and the J segment 1 base; nucleotides outside the gene matches: 9. CDR3 size: 16 residues. The germline V gene has CDR1 SGHDN and CDR2 FVKESK. CDR3 region: CASSPLSGTVNYGYTF. The CDR3 DNA reads TGTGCCAGCAGCCCCCTATCGGGGACAGTTAACTATGGCTACACCTTC.